This TCR beta chain comes out of a study of Graves' ophthalmopathy and Graves' hyperthyroidism. On the study more broadly: Ahead of any treatment, peripheral blood was obtained at the initial diagnosis.

Losses at the gene ends were 5 bases for V and 3 bases for J; bases not matched to a gene: 9. This CDR3 has 16 residues. Germline V gene data show CDR1 as MGHDK and CDR2 as SYGVNS. Amplified TCR beta CDR3 regions were obtained using RNA transcripts as template. HTBI-primed RT-PCR formed the first round, and a multiplex PCR formed the second. TCRdb re-analysed the multiplex PCR reads in MiXCR, keeping a single row per CDR3 protein. The table includes approximately 700,000 distinct CDR3 sequences, about two fifths detected once. General study findings and limits: Thyroid clonotypes that were expanded above 0.001 frequency mostly also appeared in blood. The model predicted progression of ophthalmopathy with a sensitivity of roughly 66%, and its specificity was about 73%.

As regards this clonotype: Its antigen is unknown.

The V and J genes are TRBV25-1 and TRBJ1-1; 10 bases fit TRBD1. This sequence originates from an adult man with Graves' ophthalmopathy. Sequenced sample: peripheral blood. The CDR3 DNA reads TGTGCCAGCAGTTTGGGGACAGGGGTTGGGGACACTGAAGCTTTCTTT. Its protein is CASSLGTGVGDTEAFF.